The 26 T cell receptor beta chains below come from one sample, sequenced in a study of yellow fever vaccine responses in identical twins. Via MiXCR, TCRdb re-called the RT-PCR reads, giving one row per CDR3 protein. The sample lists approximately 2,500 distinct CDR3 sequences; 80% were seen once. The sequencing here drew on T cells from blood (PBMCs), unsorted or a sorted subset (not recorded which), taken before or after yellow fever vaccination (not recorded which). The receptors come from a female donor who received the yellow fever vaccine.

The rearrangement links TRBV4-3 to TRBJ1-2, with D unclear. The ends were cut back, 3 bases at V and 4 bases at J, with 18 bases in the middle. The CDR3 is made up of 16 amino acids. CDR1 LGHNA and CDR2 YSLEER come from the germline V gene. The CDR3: CASSQLKFGVIYGYTF. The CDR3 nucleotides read TGCGCCAGCAGCCAGCTAAAGTTTGGGGTGATCTATGGCTACACCTTC.

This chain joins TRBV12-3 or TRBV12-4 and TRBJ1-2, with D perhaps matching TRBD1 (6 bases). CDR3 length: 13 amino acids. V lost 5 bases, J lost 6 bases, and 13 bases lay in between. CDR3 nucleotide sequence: TGTGCCAGCAGTCCTCTGAACAGGGATGGCTACACCTTC. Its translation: CASSPLNRDGYTF.

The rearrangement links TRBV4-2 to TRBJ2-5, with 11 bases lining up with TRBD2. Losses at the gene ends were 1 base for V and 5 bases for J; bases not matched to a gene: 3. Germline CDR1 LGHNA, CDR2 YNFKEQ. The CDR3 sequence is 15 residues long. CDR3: CASSQGLAGMETQYF. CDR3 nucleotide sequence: TGTGCCAGCAGCCAAGGACTAGCGGGGATGGAGACCCAGTACTTC.

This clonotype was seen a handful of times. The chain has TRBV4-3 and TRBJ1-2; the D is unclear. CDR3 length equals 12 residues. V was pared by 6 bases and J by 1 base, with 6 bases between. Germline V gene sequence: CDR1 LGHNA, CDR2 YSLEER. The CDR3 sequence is CASRGNNYGYTF. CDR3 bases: TGCGCCAGCAGGGGTAATAACTATGGCTACACCTTC.

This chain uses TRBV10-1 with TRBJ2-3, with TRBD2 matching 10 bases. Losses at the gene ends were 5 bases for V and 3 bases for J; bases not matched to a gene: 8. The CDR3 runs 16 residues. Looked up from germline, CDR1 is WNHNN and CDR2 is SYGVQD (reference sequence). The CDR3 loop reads CASSPTSGFRTDTQYF. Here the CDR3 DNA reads TGCGCCAGCAGTCCGACTAGCGGGTTTCGGACAGATACGCAGTATTTT.

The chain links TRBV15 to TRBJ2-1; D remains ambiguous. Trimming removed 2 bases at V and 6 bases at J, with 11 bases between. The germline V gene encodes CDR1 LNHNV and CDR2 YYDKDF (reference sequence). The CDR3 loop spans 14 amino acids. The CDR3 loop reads CATSRSSGLNEQFF. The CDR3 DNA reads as TGTGCCACCAGCAGATCCTCAGGTCTCAATGAGCAGTTCTTC.

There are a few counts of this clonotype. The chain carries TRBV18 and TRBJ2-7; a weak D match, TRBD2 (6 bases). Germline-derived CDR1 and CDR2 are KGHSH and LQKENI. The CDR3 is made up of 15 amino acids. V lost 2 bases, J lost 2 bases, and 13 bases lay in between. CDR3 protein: CASSPWRDMTYEQYF. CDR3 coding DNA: TGTGCCAGCTCACCATGGCGGGATATGACCTACGAGCAGTACTTC.

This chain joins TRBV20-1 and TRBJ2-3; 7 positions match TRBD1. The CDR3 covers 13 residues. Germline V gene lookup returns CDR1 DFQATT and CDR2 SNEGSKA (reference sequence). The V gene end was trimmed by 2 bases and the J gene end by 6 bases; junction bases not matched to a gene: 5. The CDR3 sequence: CSARQTGLDTQYF. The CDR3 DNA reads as TGCAGTGCTAGACAGACAGGGCTTGATACGCAGTATTTT.

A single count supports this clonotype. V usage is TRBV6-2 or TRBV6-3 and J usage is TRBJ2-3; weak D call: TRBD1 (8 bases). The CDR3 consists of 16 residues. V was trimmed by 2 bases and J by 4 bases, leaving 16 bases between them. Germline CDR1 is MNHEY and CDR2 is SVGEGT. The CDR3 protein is CASSYQGQGGADTQYF. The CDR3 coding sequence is TGTGCCAGCAGTTACCAAGGACAGGGAGGGGCAGATACGCAGTATTTT.

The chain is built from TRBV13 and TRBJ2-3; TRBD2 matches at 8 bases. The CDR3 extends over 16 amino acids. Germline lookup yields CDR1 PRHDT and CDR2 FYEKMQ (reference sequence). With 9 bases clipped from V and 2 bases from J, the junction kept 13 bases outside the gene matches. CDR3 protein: CARLVTGLDYTDTQYF. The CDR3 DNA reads TGTGCCAGACTCGTGACGGGACTAGACTACACAGATACGCAGTATTTT.

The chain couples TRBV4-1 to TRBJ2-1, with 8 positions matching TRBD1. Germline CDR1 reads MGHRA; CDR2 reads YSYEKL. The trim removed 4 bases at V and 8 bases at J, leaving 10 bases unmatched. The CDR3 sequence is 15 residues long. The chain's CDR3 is CASSRGAGGGDEQFF. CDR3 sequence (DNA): TGCGCCAGCAGCCGGGGGGCAGGGGGCGGCGATGAGCAGTTCTTC.

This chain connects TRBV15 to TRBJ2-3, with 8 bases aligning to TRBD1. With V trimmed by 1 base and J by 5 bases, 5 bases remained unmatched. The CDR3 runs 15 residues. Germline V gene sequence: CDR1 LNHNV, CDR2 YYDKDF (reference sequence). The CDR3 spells CATSRVRGQGDTQYF. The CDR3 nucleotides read TGTGCCACCAGCAGAGTCAGGGGGCAAGGAGATACGCAGTATTTT.

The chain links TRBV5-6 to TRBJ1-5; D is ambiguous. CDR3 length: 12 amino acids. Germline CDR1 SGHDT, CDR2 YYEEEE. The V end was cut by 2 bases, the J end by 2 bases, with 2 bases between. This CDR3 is CASSFGNQPQHF. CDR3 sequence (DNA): TGTGCCAGCAGCTTCGGCAATCAGCCCCAGCATTTT. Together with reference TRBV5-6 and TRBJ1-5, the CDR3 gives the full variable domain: DAGVTQSPTHLIKTRGQQVTLRCSPKSGHDTVSWYQQALGQGPQFIFQYYEEEERQRGNFPDRFSGHQFPNYSSELNVNALLLGDSALYLCASSFGNQPQHFGDGTRLSIL.

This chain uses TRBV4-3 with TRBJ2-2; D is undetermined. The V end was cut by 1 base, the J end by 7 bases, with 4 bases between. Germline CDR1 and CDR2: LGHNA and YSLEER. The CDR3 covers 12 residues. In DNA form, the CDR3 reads TGCGCCAGCAGCCAAGGGGACGGGGAGCTGTTTTTT. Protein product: CASSQGDGELFF.

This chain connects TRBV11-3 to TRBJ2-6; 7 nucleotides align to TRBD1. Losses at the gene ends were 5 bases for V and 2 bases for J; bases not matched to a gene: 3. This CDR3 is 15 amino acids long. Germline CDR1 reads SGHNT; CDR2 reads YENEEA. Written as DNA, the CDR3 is TGTGCCAGCAGCCCCGACAGGGCTGGGGCCAACGTCCTGACTTTC. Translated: CASSPDRAGANVLTF. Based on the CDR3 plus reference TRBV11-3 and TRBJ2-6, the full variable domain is EAGVVQSPRYKIIEKKQPVAFWCNPISGHNTLYWYLQNLGQGPELLIRYENEEAVDDSQLPKDRFSAERLKGVDSTLKIQPAELGDSAVYLCASSPDRAGANVLTFGAGSRLTVL.

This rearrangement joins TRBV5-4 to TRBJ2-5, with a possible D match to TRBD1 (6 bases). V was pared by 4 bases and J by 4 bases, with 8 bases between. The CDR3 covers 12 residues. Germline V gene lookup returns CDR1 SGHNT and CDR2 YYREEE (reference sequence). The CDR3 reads CASSMGAETQYF. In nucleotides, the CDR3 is TGTGCCAGCAGCATGGGGGCAGAGACCCAGTACTTC. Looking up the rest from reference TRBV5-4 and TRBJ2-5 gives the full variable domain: ETGVTQSPTHLIKTRGQQVTLRCSSQSGHNTVSWYQQALGQGPQFIFQYYREEENGRGNFPPRFSGLQFPNYSSELNVNALELDDSALYLCASSMGAETQYFGPGTRLLVL.

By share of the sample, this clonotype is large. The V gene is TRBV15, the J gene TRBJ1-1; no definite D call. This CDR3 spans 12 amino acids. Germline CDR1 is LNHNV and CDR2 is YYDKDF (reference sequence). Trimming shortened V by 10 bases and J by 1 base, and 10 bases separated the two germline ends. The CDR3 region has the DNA TGTGCCATCGGAGCCGGGAACACTGAAGCTTTCTTT. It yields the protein CAIGAGNTEAFF.

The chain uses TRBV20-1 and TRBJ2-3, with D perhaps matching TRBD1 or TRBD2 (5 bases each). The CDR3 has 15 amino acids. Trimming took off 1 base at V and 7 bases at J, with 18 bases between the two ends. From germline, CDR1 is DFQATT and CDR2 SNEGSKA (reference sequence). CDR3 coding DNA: TGCAGTGCTAGAGTCGGGACCAAGGAAGGGCATACGCAGTATTTT. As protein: CSARVGTKEGHTQYF.

The CDR3, as DNA: TGTGCCAGCAGGCGGAGCTCCTATAATTCACCCCTCCACTTT. Translating gives CASRRSSYNSPLHF. The chain has TRBV21-1 and TRBJ1-6. TRBV21-1 is a recognized pseudogene. This CDR3 has 14 amino acids.

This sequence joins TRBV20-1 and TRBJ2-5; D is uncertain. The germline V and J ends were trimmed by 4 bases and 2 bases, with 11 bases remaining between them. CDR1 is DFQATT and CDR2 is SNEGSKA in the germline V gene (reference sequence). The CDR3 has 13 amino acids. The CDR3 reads CSAIPPGQETQYF. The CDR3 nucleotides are TGCAGTGCTATTCCTCCGGGTCAAGAGACCCAGTACTTC.

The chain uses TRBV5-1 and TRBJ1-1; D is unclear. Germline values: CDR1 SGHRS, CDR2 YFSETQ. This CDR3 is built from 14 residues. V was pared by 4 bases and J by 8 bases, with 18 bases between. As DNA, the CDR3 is TGCGCCAGCAGCCCCAATGGGTACATGTGGGAAGCTTTCTTT. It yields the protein CASSPNGYMWEAFF.

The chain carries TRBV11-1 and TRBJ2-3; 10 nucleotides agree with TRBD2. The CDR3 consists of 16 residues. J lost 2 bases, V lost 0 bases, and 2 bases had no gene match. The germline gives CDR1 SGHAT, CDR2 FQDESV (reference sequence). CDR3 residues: CASSLAGTSATDTQYF. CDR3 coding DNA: TGTGCCAGCAGCTTAGCGGGGACTAGCGCCACAGATACGCAGTATTTT.

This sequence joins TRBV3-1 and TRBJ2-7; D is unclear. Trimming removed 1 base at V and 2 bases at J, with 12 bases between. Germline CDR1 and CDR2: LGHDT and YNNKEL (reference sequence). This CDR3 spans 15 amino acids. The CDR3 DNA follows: TGTGCCAGCAGCCAAGCCCCTGCCCCAGCCTACGAGCAGTACGTC. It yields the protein CASSQAPAPAYEQYV.

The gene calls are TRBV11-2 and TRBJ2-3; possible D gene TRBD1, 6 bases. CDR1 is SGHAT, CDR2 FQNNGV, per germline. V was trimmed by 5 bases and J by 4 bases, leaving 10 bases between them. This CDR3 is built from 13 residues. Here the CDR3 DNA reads TGTGCCAGCAGCCCACAGGGAGCAGATACGCAGTATTTT. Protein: CASSPQGADTQYF.

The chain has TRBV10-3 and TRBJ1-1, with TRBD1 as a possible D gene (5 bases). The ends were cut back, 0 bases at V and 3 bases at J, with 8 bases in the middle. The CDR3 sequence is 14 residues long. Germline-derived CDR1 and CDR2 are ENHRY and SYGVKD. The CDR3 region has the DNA TGTGCCATCAGTGAGTCAGAGACAGACACTGAAGCTTTCTTT. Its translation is CAISESETDTEAFF.

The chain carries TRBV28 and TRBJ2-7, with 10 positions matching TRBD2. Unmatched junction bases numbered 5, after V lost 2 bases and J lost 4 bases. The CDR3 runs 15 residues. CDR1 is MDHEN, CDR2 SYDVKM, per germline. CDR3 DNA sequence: TGTGCCAGCAGTTTAGCAGCGGGAGGGTGGTACGAGCAGTACTTC. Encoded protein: CASSLAAGGWYEQYF.